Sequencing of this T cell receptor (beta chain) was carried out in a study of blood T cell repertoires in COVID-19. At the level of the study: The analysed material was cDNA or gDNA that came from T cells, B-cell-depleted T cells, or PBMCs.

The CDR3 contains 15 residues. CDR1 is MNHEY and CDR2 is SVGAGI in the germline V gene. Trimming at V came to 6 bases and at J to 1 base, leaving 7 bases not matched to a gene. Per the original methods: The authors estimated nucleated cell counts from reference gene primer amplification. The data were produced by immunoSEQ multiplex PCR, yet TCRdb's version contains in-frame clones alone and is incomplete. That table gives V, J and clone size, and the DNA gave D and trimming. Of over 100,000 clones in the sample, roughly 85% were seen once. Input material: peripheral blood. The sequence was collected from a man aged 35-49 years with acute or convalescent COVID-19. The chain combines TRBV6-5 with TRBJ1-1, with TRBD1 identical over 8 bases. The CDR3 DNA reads TGTGCCAGCAGCCGGGCCGGGACAGGGAACACTGAAGCTTTCTTT. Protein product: CASSRAGTGNTEAFF.